The clone carrying this TCR beta chain was seen a single time. The entry originates in a study of shared clonotypes between healthy human individuals. Within Nashville, Tennessee resided all donors, each a Caucasian adult. Sequenced by immunoSEQ multiplex PCR; TCRdb stores in-frame clones only, minus some. This sample yields a few million clones, of which 80% to 95% are seen a single time; under 0.45% belongs to the top ten. The receptor comes from a man aged 18 to 30 in good health. Some clones in this sample may be carry-over from other donors' samples. Sequenced input: naive CD4+ T cells from PBMCs. The subset was: CD45RA+ positively selected.

CDR3 residues: CASSRAGEINEKLFF. The CDR3 nucleotides are TGCGCCAGCAGCCGTGCGGGGGAAATTAATGAAAAACTGTTTTTT. This chain connects TRBV5-1 to TRBJ1-4; tentatively, D is TRBD1 (5 bases). V gave up 4 bases and J gave up 4 bases, with 14 bases separating them. The CDR3 runs 15 residues. CDR1 is SGHRS, CDR2 YFSETQ, per germline.